This note documents a single T cell receptor (beta chain) sequence. No antigen is known for it. CDR3 size: 14 residues. Trimming left V 5 bases short and J 5 bases short, with 15 bases between. Germline loops: CDR1 LNHDA, CDR2 SQIVND (reference sequence). Data came from immunoSEQ multiplex PCR; TCRdb stores just in-frame clones and leaves some out. In the table there are about 32,000 clones, about 81% of which are singletons. Time point in this sample: cycle 4 day 1 (C4D1), after about 6 weeks of nivolumab. Relapses following autologous stem cell transplantation were seen in all patients, with brentuximab vedotin exposure varying. This entry comes from a study of PD-1 blockade in classical Hodgkin lymphoma. Findings and caveats of the study: Partial responders and progressors had significantly lower baseline TCR diversity. CD4+ TCR diversity, unlike CD8+, climbed significantly by C4D1. Reports indicated that newly diagnosed patients had lower baseline TCR diversity than healthy donors did. Patients starting nivolumab under 1 year after ASCT were excluded.

This chain links TRBV19 with TRBJ2-5; D may match TRBD1 or TRBD2 (5 bases each). The sequences come from peripheral blood mononuclear cells (PBMCs), collected before the fourth cycle of nivolumab. The receptor's source is a human donor with classical Hodgkin lymphoma. The CDR3 DNA follows: TGTGCCAGTAGTTCTTGGGGGAGTGGGGAGACCCAGTACTTC. It yields the protein CASSSWGSGETQYF.